This TCR beta chain was retrieved from a study of T cell clonality in common variable immunodeficiency. Study-wide results and caveats: Authors noted CVID clonality's cause needs subpopulation repertoire sequencing. CVID subjects had higher TCRbeta clonality than healthy controls, most marked in about a third. Repertoire-complication correlations in CVID were limited by patient heterogeneity.

Caucasian heritage predominated among both patients and controls. The length of the CDR3 is 14 residues. In germline, CDR1 is GTSNPN, CDR2 SVGIG (reference sequence). This clone was picked up a small number of times. The antigen remains unidentified. This sequence may be a read error, since a much larger clone differs from it by one base. The read ends 3 residues shy of where the CDR3 ends; the end is completed using the germline J gene. Sequenced by immunoSEQ multiplex PCR; TCRdb stores in-frame clones only, minus some. The sample has tens of thousands of clones, none seen only once; the top ten hold about 3.6%.

This clonotype originated in a person aged 18 to 70 in good health. The sequenced material came from peripheral blood mononuclear cells. This sequence joins TRBV30 and TRBJ2-3; 7 positions match TRBD1. The CDR3 sequence: CAWKRDSSNQPQYF. The CDR3 bases that were read are TGTGCCTGGAAAAGGGACAGTTCGAATCAGCCG. The full variable domain, in which reference TRBV30 and TRBJ2-3 provide the parts outside the CDR3, is SQTIHQWPATLVQPVGSPLSLECTVEGTSNPNLYWYRQAAGRGLQLLFYSVGIGQISSEVPQNLSASRPQDRQFILSSKKLLLSDSGFYLCAWKRDSSNQPQYFGPGTRLTVL.